This T cell receptor beta chain comes out of a study of T cells after yellow fever vaccination. About the study: SMART-Seq v4 Ultra Low Input prepared the low-cell-number fractions.

As regards this clonotype: The antigen is undetermined.

The study, taken as a whole, reports: Boosting was followed by the reappearance of most primary-vaccination clones (around 96% CD4, under 90% CD8).

5'RACE template switching added a universal primer site and UMIs to TCR cDNA. TCRdb passed the 5' RACE reads through MiXCR, listing each CDR3 protein once. The sample shows 300,000 to 350,000 distinct CDR3 sequences, about 4% of them seen only once. Here the sequenced sample was PBMCs, taken 5 days after the yellow fever booster vaccination. This TCR derives from a man younger than 30 who received the YFV17D yellow fever vaccine.

The CDR3 is CASSATLTGPEQYF. In DNA form, the CDR3 reads TGTGCCAGCAGTGCAACGCTCACAGGGCCCGAGCAGTACTTC. The V and J genes are TRBV25-1 and TRBJ2-7; D might be TRBD1 (6 bases). Germline V CDR1 and CDR2: MGHDK, SYGVNS. The CDR3 loop spans 14 amino acids. V dropped 4 bases and J dropped 6 bases, with 16 bases sitting between them.